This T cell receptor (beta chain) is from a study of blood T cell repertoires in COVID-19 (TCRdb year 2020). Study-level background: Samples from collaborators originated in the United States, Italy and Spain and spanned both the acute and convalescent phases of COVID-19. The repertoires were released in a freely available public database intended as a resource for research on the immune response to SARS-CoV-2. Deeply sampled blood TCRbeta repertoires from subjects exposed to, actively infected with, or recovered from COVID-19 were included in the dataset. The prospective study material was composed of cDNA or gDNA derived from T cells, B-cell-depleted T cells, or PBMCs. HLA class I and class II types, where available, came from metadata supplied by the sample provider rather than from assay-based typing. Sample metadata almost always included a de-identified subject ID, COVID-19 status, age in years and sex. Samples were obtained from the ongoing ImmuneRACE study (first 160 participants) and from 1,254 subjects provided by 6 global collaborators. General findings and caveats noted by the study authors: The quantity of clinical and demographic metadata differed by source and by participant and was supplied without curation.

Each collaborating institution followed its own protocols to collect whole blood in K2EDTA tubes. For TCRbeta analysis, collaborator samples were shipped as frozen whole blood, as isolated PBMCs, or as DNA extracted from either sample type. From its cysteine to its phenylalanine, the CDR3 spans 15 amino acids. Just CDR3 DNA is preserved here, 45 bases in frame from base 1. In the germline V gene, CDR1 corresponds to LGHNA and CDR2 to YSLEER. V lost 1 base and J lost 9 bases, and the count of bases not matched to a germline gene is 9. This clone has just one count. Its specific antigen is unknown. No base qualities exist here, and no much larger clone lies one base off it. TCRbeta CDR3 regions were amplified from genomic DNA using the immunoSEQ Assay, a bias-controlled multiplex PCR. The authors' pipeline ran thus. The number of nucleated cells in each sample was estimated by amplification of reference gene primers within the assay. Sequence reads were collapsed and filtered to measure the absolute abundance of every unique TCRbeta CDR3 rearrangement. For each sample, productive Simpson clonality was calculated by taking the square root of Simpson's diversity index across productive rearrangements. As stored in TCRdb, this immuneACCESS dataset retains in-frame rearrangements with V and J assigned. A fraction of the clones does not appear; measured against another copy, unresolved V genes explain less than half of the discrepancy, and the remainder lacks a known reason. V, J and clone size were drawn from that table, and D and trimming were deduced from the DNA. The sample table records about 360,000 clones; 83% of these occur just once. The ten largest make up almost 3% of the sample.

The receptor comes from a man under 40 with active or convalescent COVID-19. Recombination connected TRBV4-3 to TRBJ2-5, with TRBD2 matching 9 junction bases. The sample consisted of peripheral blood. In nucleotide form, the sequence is TGCGCCAGCAGCCAAGCAAGGCGGGGGGGCCTGCCCCAGTACTTC. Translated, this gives CASSQARRGGLPQYF.